This T cell receptor beta chain stems from a study of T cells in Graves' hyperthyroidism and ophthalmopathy. Amplified TCR beta CDR3 regions derived from RNA transcripts. A first-round RT-PCR of the TCR CDR3 used the HTBI primer set. TCRdb reanalysed the multiplex PCR reads using MiXCR and keeps one entry per CDR3 protein. The sample shows roughly 560,000 distinct CDR3 sequences, roughly 14% of them seen only once. Under 3 months was the duration of disease in ophthalmopathy patients, who also had a Clinical Activity Score of at least 3 and a NOSPECS grade of at least 4. The CDR3 is made up of 15 amino acids. From germline, CDR1 is SNHLY and CDR2 FYNNEI. Trimming at V came to 7 bases and at J to 0 bases, leaving 5 bases not matched to a gene. This clonotype was detected many times.

Input material: blood. This clonotype was sampled from a woman aged 40 to 50 with Graves' ophthalmopathy. This chain connects TRBV2 to TRBJ2-5, with 10 bases that match TRBD1. In DNA form, the CDR3 reads TGTGCCAGCACCCCGGACAGGGGGTACCAAGAGACCCAGTACTTC. It yields the protein CASTPDRGYQETQYF.